These 3 T cell receptor beta chains were sequenced from one sample in a study of T cell repertoires in cytomegalovirus infection. MiXCR was run by TCRdb on the reads, yielding one entry per CDR3 protein. The table includes 830,000 or so distinct CDR3 sequences, 30% to 35% detected once. Their target antigens are unknown. The source material was cultured CD8+ T cells from PBMCs, sampled from culture after CMV antigen stimulation. These receptors were collected from a human donor in good health (CMV status not recorded). Some clones in this sample may be carry-over from other donors' samples.

This clonotype was observed a few times. The CDR3 sequence is CASSPQVQETQYF. The CDR3, as DNA: TGTGCCAGTAGTCCCCAGGTACAGGAGACCCAGTACTTC. The V gene is TRBV19, the J gene TRBJ2-5; D is unclear. The CDR3 runs to 13 residues. Germline V gene sequence: CDR1 LNHDA, CDR2 SQIVND (reference sequence). Between the trimmed V and J ends, which lost 5 bases and 5 bases, there was a span of 12 bases.

About this clonotype: A read error may explain this, as a much larger clone is one base away. This chain joins TRBV7-2 and TRBJ2-1; weak D call: TRBD2 (7 bases). The CDR3 has 18 residues. Deletions cut 4 bases from V and 4 bases from J, with 23 bases between. Per germline, CDR1 SGHTA and CDR2 FQGNSA. The CDR3 coding sequence is TGTGCCAGCAGCTCCCCCCCTTATGTCGGGGGGACATACAATGAGCAGTTCTTC. It codes for CASSSPPYVGGTYNEQFF. Filled out from reference TRBV7-2 and TRBJ2-1, the complete variable domain reads GAGVSQSPSNKVTEKGKDVELRCDPISGHTALYWYRQSLGQGLEFLIYFQGNSAPDKSGLPSDRFSAERTGGSVSTLTIQRTQQEDSAVYLCASSSPPYVGGTYNEQFFGPGTRLTVL.

This clonotype was found a few times. The chain combines TRBV10-3 with TRBJ2-1; a possible D gene is TRBD2 (7 bases). V lost 7 bases, J lost 9 bases, and 28 bases lay in between. The CDR3 runs 17 residues. Germline loops: CDR1 ENHRY, CDR2 SYGVKD. The CDR3 spells CAITRGGGTSAGVEQFF. The CDR3 coding sequence is TGTGCCATCACCCGAGGCGGGGGCACTAGCGCTGGGGTTGAGCAGTTCTTC.